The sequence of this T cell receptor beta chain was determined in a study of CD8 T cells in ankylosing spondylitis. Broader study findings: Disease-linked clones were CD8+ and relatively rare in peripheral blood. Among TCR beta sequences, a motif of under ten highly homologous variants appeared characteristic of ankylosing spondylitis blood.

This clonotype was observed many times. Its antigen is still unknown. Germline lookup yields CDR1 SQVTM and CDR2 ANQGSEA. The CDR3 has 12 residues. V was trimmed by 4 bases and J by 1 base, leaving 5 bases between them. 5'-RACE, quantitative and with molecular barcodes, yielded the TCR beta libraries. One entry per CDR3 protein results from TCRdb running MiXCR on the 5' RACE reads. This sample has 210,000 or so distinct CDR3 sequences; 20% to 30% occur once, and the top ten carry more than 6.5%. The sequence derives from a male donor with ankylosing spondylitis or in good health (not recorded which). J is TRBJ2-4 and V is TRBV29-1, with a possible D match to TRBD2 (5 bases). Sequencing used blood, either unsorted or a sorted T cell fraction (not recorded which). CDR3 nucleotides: TGCAGCGTTGGGGAGGCCAAAAACATTCAGTACTTC. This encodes CSVGEAKNIQYF.